This is a list of T cell receptor beta chains from one sample in a study of blood T cell repertoires in COVID-19. The table came from immunoSEQ multiplex PCR; TCRdb's copy has only in-frame clones and leaves some out. The repertoire holds roughly 180,000 clones, more than 75% seen once, with under 9.5% in the top ten. The sample consisted of PBMCs or T cells enriched from blood (not recorded which). These TCRs come from a woman aged 25 to 39 who had recovered from COVID-19. The CDR3 runs from the conserved cysteine through the conserved F or W. The D gene is left open where the match is weak.

>TRBJ2-7|-|TRBV5-1
CASSTTGSYEQYF
TGCGCCAGCAGCACCACAGGGTCCTACGAGCAGTACTTC
>TRBJ2-6|TRBD1|TRBV6-1
CASSEDRGSLSGANVLTF
TGTGCCAGCAGTGAAGACAGGGGGTCTCTCTCTGGGGCCAACGTCCTGACTTTC
>TRBJ1-2|TRBD1|TRBV3-1/TRBV3-2
CASSQDPGTGGGYGYTF
TGTGCCAGCAGCCAAGACCCGGGGACAGGGGGAGGCTATGGCTACACCTTC
>TRBJ1-5|-|TRBV28
CASSLKRGRLSNQPQHF
TGTGCCAGCAGTTTAAAACGAGGGAGGCTTAGCAATCAGCCCCAGCATTTT
>TRBJ2-7|-|TRBV11-1
CASSSTREGYEQYF
TGTGCCAGCAGCTCTACAAGAGAGGGCTACGAGCAGTACTTC
>TRBJ2-3|-|TRBV21-1
CASTLLRSAGSGDTQYF
TGTGCCAGCACCCTCCTTAGATCGGCAGGTTCGGGGGATACGCAGTATTTT
>TRBJ2-7|TRBD1|TRBV6-5
CASSWPGQGLYEQYF
TGTGCCAGCAGTTGGCCGGGACAGGGGTTGTACGAGCAGTACTTC
>TRBJ2-5|-|TRBV18
CASSPDLGGREKYF
TGTGCCAGCTCACCAGACCTAGGAGGACGGGAGAAGTACTTC
>TRBJ2-5|TRBD2|TRBV6-5
CASSLGLAGMTQYF
TGTGCCAGCAGTCTTGGACTAGCGGGAATGACCCAGTACTTC
>TRBJ1-4|-|TRBV6-1
CASSEANSPPFEKLFF
TGTGCCAGCAGTGAAGCGAACAGCCCGCCTTTTGAAAAACTGTTTTTT
>TRBJ2-7|-|TRBV5-1
CASSWEDSYEQYF
TGCGCCAGCAGCTGGGAGGATTCCTACGAGCAGTACTTC
>TRBJ2-1|-|TRBV7-9
CASSFSYNEQFF
TGTGCCAGCAGCTTTAGTTACAATGAGCAGTTCTTC
>TRBJ2-3|TRBD2|TRBV27
CASSPRLASGITDTQYF
TGTGCCAGCAGTCCCCGTTTGGCTAGCGGGATAACAGATACGCAGTATTTT
>TRBJ2-1|TRBD2|TRBV10-3
CAISESRISFRSGRVHNEQFF
TGTGCCATCAGTGAGTCCCGTATCTCTTTTCGTAGCGGGAGGGTCCACAATGAGCAGTTCTTC
>TRBJ1-3|-|TRBV3-1/TRBV3-2
CASSPFRQRSGNTIYF
TGTGCCAGCAGCCCCTTCCGACAGAGATCTGGAAACACCATATATTTT
>TRBJ2-7|TRBD1|TRBV6-5
CASSRRTGRNEQYF
TGTGCCAGCAGCCGACGGACAGGGCGGAACGAGCAGTACTTC
>TRBJ2-1|TRBD2|TRBV9
CASSVAPTSGKGEQFF
TGTGCCAGCAGCGTAGCTCCAACTAGCGGGAAAGGTGAGCAGTTCTTC
>TRBJ2-1|-|TRBV7-9
CASSSKTGSTAYNEQFF
TGTGCCAGCAGCTCAAAGACAGGTTCTACGGCCTACAATGAGCAGTTCTTC
>TRBJ2-7|-|TRBV7-8
CASSLADDGLSAEQYF
TGTGCCAGCAGCTTAGCGGACGACGGACTATCGGCCGAGCAGTACTTC